This T cell receptor beta chain was observed in a study of T cell responses to AZD1222 COVID-19 vaccine. Study information: The analysis combined second doses at about 4 or about 12 weeks.

Remarks on this clone: Its antigen is not known.

Regarding the study as a whole: Spike as a whole was targeted by vaccine-associated CD4 TCRs, dominant at 160-218 and 743-854. Baseline antibody screening turned up just five to seven seropositive AZD1222 recipients. A rise in Spike-specific TCR breadth and depth followed two AZD1222 doses.

The data were produced by immunoSEQ multiplex PCR, yet TCRdb's version contains in-frame clones alone and is incomplete. Here the sample spans some 99,000 clones, roughly 87% being singletons. With V trimmed by 5 bases and J by 2 bases, 10 bases remained unmatched. The CDR3 loop spans 16 amino acids. Germline V CDR1 and CDR2: PRHDT, FYEKMQ (reference sequence). The sample consisted of peripheral blood, taken on day 0 of AZD1222 vaccination. The chain has TRBV13 and TRBJ2-3; 7 bases line up with TRBD1. The source is an adult in good health. The CDR3 DNA reads as TGTGCCAGCAGCGCTACAGGGGTCCCGTACACAGATACGCAGTATTTT. Protein: CASSATGVPYTDTQYF.